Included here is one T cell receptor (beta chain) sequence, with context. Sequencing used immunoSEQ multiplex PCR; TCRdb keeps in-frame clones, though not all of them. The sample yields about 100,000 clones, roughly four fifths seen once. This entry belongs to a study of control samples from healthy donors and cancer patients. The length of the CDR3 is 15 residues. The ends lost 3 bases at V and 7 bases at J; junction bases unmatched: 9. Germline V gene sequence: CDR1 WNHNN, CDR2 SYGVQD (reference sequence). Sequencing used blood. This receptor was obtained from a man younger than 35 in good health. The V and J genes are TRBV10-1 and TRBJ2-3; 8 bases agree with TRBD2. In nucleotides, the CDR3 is TGCGCCAGCAGTGACGGACTAGCCTATGAAAATACGCAGTATTTT. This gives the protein CASSDGLAYENTQYF.